The following is a TCR beta chain sequence with its context. Its cognate antigen has yet to be identified. Nothing much larger sits one base from this clone, and base qualities are not available. This sample also contains other DNA sequences that code for the same CDR3. V lost 6 bases and J lost 4 bases, and the count of bases not matched to a germline gene is 5. CDR1 and CDR2, looked up from the germline V gene, are KGHSH and LQKENI. Including the terminal cysteine and phenylalanine, the CDR3 comprises 14 residues. Only the CDR3 part of the read is kept: 42 bases, read in frame from the first base. The sample is drawn from a study of shared clonotypes between healthy human individuals (dated by TCRdb to 2018 to 2020). Some background on the complete study: The cohort comprised a couple of women and a few men aged 18 to 49 years. Between about 0.8 and 9 billion PBMCs per donor were obtained by leukapheresis. Per donor, three plates each were used for CD4 naive and CD4 memory, two for CD8 naive, and one for CD8 memory. To estimate repertoire size and how much clonotypes are shared between individuals, the study performed deep sequencing of blood TCR repertoires from a handful of healthy adults. Libraries were prepared and TCR repertoires were sequenced by different laboratories using diverse techniques, in order to increase sequencing depth and limit assay-specific biases.

What the study reported, not specific to this receptor: Sampling was restricted to blood, and TCR repertoires in tissues likely differ from the TCR repertoires found in blood. Pairwise subsampling indicated that sequencing depth was expected to affect the degree of clonotype sharing among donors. When several donors were compared, the shared fraction of clonotypes was 5% to 6.5% for naive CD4, about 4% for naive CD8, 2.3% for memory CD4, and roughly 0.43% for memory CD8. Compared with non-shared clonotypes, clonotypes shared by all four sorted-subset donors had higher generation probabilities. Because the study included only a small number of donors, the genetic and exposure-history diversity represented was limited. Incomplete sequencing was indicated by rarefaction of sorted-subset datasets, despite the large sequencing depth. Larger estimated clonotype richness was generally found for naive subsets than for memory subsets.

TCR CDR3 regions were amplified from genomic DNA by multiplex PCR using the deep immunoSEQ assay. Extracted genomic DNA from each cell subset was distributed evenly across all wells of several immunoSEQ 96-well plates, and each plate was treated as a replicate. For sorted subsets, each replicate PCR was loaded with about 0.2 ug genomic DNA, equivalent to 30,000 or so T cell genomes. Purified libraries were measured with a Qubit 3.0 fluorometer, size-checked on a Bioanalyzer 2100, and measured again with the KAPA Library Quantification kit. A separate single-read 150-cycle Illumina NextSeq 550 flow cell was used to sequence each immunoSEQ 96-well plate. In the source study's methods: Because the immunoSEQ output held only junctional sequences and lacked quality scores, the filtering could not match the filtering applied to full-length reads. To assign V/J genes and CDR3, sequences were annotated against IMGT germline references using PyIR, a Python wrapper for IgBLAST v1.9. Reads with weak V/J assignments (E-value above 1e-6), missing CDR3, stop codons, out-of-frame junctions, or ambiguous translated residues were removed. A V3J clonotype was defined by an identical inferred V gene, J gene, and CDR3 amino acid sequence. The percentage overlap between two repertoires was calculated by dividing the number of shared unique clonotypes by the size of the smaller repertoire. RTK rarefaction, the Chao1 estimator, and Recon v2.1 estimates of unobserved clonotypes were used to assess repertoire richness. Generation probabilities were computed with OLGA for all TCRbeta clonotypes obtained by the gDNA method from a handful of donors. Entries here come from immuneACCESS through TCRdb and include only in-frame sequences with V and J called. Some clones fail to appear in such tables; in the studies checked, an unresolved V gene covers under half of the shortfall, and the cause of the remainder is unknown. Clone size and the V and J calls come from that table; the DNA yielded D and trimming. This sample holds more than 150,000 clones; around 93% were observed only once. 0.067% of the sample rests with the top ten.

The donors were healthy, HIV-negative adults with no recently reported acute infections or vaccinations. All donors were Caucasian adults living in Nashville, Tennessee, USA. CD4+ T cells were enriched by magnetic negative selection; naive cells were then positively selected on CD45RA, and the negative fraction formed the memory subset. Blood was collected by leukapheresis, and PBMCs were isolated by Ficoll-Histopaque density gradient centrifugation and then cryopreserved in liquid nitrogen vapor phase. Analytical flow cytometry was used to check the purity and quantity of each magnetically sorted T cell population. From each sorted fraction, genomic DNA was isolated and quantified by UV absorbance on a Nanodrop 2000c.

This TCR came from a woman aged 25 to 45 in good health. The rearranged segments are TRBV18 and TRBJ2-7, with 11 central nucleotides matching TRBD1. The sequencing sample was made of naive CD4+ T cells sorted from blood. In light of the paper, this sample's cell subset or site label describes: CD45RA+ positively selected. The DNA sequence reads TGTGCCAGCTCCCCGGACAGGGGGCCATACGAGCAGTACTTC. Its translation reads: CASSPDRGPYEQYF.